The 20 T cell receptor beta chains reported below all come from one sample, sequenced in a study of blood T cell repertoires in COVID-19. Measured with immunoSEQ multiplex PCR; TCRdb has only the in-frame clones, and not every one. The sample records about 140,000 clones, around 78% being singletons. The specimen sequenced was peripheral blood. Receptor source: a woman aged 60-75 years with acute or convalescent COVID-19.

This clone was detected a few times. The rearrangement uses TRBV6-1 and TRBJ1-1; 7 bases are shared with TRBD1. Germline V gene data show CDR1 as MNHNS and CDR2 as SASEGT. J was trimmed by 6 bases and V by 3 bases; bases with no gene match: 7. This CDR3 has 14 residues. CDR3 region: CASSDRQGESEAFF. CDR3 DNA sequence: TGTGCCAGCAGTGACCGGCAGGGGGAGTCTGAAGCTTTCTTT.

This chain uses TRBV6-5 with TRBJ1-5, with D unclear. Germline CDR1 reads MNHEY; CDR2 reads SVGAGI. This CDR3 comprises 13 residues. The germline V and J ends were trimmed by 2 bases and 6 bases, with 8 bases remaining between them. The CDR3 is CASSYGERQPQHF. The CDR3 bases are TGTGCCAGCAGTTACGGGGAGCGTCAGCCCCAGCATTTT.

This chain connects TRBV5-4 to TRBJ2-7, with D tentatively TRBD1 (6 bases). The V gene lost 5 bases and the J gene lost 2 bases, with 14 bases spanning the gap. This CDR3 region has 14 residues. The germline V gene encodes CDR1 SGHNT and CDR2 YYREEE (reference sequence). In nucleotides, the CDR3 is TGTGCCAGCAGTCTTCCGGACAGAACCTACGAGCAGTACTTC. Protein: CASSLPDRTYEQYF.

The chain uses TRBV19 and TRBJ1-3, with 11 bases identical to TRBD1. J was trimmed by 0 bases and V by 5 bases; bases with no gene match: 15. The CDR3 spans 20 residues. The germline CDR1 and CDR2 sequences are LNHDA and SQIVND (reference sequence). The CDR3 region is CASSARGQGATISSGNTIYF. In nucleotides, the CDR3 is TGTGCCAGTAGTGCCCGTGGACAGGGGGCCACTATAAGCTCTGGAAACACCATATATTTT.

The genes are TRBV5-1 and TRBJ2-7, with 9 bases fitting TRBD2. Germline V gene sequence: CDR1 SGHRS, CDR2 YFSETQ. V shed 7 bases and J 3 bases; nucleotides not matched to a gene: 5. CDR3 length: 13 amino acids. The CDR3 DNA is TGCGCCAGCGGCCCGACTAGCGGCTACGAGCAGTACTTC. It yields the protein CASGPTSGYEQYF.

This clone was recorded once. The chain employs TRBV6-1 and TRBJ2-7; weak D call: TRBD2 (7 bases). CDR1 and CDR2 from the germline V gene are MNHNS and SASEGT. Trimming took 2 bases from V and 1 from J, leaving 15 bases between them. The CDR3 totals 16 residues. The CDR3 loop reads CASSELGGALSYEQYF. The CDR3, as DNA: TGTGCCAGCAGTGAATTAGGGGGGGCCCTATCCTACGAGCAGTACTTC.

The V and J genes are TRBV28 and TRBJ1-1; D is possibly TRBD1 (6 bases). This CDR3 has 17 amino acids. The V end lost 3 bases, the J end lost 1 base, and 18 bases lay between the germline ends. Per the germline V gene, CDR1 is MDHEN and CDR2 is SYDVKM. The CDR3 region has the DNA TGTGCCAGCAGTTTCCGACAGGTGGCCCATTGGAACACTGAAGCTTTCTTT. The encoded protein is CASSFRQVAHWNTEAFF.

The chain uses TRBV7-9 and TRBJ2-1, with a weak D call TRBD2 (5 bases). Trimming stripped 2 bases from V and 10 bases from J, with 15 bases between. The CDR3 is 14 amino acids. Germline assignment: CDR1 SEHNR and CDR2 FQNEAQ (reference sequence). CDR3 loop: CASSLPGLEKEQFF. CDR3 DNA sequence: TGTGCCAGCAGCTTACCCGGACTTGAGAAGGAGCAGTTCTTC.

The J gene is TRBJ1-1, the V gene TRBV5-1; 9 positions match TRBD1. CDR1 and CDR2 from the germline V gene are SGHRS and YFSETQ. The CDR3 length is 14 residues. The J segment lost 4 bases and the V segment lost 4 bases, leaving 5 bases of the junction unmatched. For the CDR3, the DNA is TGCGCCAGCAGCCGGGACAGGGTTTTCACTGAAGCTTTCTTT. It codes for CASSRDRVFTEAFF.

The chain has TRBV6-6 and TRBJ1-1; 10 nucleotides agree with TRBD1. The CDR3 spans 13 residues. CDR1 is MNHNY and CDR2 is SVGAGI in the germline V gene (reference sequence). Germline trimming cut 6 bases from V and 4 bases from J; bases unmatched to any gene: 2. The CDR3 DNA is TGTGCCAGCAGGGACAGGGGGTTCACTGAAGCTTTCTTT. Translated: CASRDRGFTEAFF.

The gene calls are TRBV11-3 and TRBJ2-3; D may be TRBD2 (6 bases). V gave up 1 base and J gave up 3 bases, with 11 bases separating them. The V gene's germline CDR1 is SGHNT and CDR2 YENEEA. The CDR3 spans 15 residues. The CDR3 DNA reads TGTGCCAGCAGCTTAGGGGGGACTTCGACAGATACGCAGTATTTT. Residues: CASSLGGTSTDTQYF.

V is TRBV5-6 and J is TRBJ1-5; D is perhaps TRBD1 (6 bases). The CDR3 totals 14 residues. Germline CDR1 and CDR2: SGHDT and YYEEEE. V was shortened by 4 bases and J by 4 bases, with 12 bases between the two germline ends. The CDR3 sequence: CASSLQGWNQPQHF. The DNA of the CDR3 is TGTGCCAGCAGCCTACAGGGATGGAATCAGCCCCAGCATTTT.

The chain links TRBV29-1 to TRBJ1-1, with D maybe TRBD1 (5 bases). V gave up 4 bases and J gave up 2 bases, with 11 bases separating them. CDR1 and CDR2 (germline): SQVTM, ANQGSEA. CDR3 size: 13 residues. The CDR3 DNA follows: TGCAGCGTTGGGAGGGGCCTAAACACTGAAGCTTTCTTT. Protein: CSVGRGLNTEAFF.

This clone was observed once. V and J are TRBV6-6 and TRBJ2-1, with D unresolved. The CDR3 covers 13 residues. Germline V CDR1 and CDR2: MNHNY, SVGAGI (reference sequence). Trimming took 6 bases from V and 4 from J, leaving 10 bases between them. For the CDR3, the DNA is TGTGCCAGCAGCCTGGGCCTTTACAATGAGCAGTTCTTC. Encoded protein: CASSLGLYNEQFF.

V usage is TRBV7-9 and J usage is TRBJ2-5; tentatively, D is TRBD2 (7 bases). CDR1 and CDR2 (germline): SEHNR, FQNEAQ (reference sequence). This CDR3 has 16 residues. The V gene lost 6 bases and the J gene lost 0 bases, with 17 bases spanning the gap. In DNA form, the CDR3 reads TGTGCCAGCAGGAGACTCAAAGGGGGGGACCAAGAGACCCAGTACTTC. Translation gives CASRRLKGGDQETQYF.

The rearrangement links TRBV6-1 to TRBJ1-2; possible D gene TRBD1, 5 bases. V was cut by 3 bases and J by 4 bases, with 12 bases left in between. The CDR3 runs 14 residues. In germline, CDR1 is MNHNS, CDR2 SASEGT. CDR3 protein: CASSEPRASYGYTF. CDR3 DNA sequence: TGTGCCAGCAGTGAGCCCAGGGCAAGCTATGGCTACACCTTC.

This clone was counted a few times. The chain's CDR3 is CASSQETLAGTYEQYF. CDR3 DNA: TGCGCCAGCAGCCAAGAGACCCTAGCGGGTACCTACGAGCAGTACTTC. J is TRBJ2-7 and V is TRBV4-1; TRBD2 aligns across 8 bases. The length of the CDR3 is 16 residues. The J segment lost 2 bases and the V segment lost 0 bases, leaving 6 bases of the junction unmatched. Germline V gene lookup returns CDR1 MGHRA and CDR2 YSYEKL.

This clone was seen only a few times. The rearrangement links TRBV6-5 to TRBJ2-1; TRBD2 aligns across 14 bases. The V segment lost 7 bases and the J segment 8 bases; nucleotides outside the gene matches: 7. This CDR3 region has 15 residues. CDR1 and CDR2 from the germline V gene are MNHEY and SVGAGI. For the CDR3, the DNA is TGTGCCAGCATCCCGACTAGCGGGAGGGCACATGAGCAGTTCTTC. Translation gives CASIPTSGRAHEQFF.

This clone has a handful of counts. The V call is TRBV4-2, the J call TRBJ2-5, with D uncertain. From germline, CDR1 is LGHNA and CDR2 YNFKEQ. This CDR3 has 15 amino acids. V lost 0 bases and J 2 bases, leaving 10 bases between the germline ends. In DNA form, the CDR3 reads TGTGCCAGCAGCCAAGACCGGTCCTGGCAAGAGACCCAGTACTTC. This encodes CASSQDRSWQETQYF.

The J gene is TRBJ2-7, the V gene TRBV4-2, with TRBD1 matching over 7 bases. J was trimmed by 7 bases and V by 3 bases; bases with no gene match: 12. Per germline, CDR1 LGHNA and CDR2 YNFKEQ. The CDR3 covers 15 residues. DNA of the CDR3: TGTGCCAGCAGCCACGAGACAGGGCGGCTGGGAGAGCAGTACTTC. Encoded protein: CASSHETGRLGEQYF.